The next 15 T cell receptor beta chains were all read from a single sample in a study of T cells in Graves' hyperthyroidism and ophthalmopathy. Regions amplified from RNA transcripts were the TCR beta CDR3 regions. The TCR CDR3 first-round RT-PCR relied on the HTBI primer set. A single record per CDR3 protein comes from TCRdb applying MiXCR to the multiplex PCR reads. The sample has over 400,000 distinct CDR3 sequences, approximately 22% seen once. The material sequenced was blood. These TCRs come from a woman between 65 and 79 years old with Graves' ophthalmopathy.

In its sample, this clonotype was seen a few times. CDR3 DNA: TGTGCCAGCTCACCACCGGGTACAGGGCTGAACACTGAAGCTTTCTTT. This sequence encodes CASSPPGTGLNTEAFF. The J gene is TRBJ1-1, the V gene TRBV18, with D maybe TRBD1 (6 bases). Germline V lookup: CDR1 KGHSH, CDR2 LQKENI. The length of the CDR3 is 16 residues. V dropped 0 bases and J dropped 0 bases, with 11 bases sitting between them.

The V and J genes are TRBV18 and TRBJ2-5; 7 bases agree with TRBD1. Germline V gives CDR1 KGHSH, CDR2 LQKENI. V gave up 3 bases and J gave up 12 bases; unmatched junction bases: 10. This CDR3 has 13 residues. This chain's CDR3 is CASSPGTDREKYF. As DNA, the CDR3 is TGTGCCAGCTCACCGGGTACCGACAGGGAAAAGTACTTC.

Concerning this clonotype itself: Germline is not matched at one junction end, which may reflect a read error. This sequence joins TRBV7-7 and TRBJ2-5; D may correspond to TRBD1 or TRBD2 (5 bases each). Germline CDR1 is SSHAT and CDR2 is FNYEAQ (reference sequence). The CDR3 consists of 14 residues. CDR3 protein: CASSQWGPQETQYF. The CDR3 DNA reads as TGTGCTAGCAGCCAGTGGGGACCCCAAGAGACCCAGTACTTC.

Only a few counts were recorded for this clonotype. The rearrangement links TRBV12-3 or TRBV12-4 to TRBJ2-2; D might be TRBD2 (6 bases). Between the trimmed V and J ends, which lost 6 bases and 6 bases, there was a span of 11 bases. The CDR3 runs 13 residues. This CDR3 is CASSHTSSGELFF. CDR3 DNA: TGTGCCAGCAGCCACACTAGCTCCGGGGAGCTGTTTTTT.

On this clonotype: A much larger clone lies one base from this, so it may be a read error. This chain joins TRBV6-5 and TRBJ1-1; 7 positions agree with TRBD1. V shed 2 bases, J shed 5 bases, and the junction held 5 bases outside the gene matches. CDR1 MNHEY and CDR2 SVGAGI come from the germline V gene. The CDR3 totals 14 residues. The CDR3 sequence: CASSYGQEVTEAFF. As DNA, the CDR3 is TGTGCCAGCAGTTACGGACAGGAGGTGACTGAAGCTTTCTTT.

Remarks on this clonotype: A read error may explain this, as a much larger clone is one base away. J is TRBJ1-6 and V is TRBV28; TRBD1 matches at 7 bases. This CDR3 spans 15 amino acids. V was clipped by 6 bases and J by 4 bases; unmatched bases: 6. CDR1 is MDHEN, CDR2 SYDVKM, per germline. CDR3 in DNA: TGTGCCAGCAGAATACAGGGACAGTATAATTCACCCCTCCACTTT. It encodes CASRIQGQYNSPLHF.

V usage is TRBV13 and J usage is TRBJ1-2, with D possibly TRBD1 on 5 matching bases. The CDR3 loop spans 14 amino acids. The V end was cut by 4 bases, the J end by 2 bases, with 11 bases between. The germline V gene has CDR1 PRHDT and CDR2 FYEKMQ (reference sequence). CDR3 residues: CASSSARDNYGYTF. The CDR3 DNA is TGTGCCAGCAGCTCCGCTAGGGACAACTATGGCTACACCTTC.

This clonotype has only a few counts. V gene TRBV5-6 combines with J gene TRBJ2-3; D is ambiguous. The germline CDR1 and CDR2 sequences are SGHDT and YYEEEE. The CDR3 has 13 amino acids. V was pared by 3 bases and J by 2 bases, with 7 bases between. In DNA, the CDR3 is TGTGCCAGCAGCTGGGGTTACACAGATACGCAGTATTTT. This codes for CASSWGYTDTQYF.

The DNA of the CDR3 is TGCGCCAGCAGCTTGATTCGAAGACCGGGCGAGCAGTACTTC. Protein sequence: CASSLIRRPGEQYF. The V call is TRBV5-1, the J call TRBJ2-7, with no clear D. Per the germline V gene, CDR1 is SGHRS and CDR2 is YFSETQ. The CDR3 runs to 14 residues. V lost 1 base, J lost 6 bases, and 14 bases lay in between.

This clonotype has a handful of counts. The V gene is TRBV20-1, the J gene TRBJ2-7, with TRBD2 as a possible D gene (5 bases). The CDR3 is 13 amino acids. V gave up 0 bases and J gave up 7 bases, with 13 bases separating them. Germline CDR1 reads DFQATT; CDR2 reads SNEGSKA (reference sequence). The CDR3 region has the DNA TGCAGTGCTAGAGAGAGCGGTCCGGGGGAGCAGTACTTC. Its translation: CSARESGPGEQYF.

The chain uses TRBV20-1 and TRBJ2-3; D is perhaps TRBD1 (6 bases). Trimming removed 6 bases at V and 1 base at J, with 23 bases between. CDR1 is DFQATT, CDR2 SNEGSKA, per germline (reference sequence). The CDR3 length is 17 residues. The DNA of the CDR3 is TGCAGTGCCCCAGGGGTTGAGGGGCGTTACCGCACAGATACGCAGTATTTT. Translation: CSAPGVEGRYRTDTQYF.

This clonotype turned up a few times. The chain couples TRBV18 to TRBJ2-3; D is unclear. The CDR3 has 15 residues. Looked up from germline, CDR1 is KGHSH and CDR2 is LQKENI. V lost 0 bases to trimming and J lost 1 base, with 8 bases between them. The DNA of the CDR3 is TGTGCCAGCTCACCACCCAACCTAGGCACAGATACGCAGTATTTT. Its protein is CASSPPNLGTDTQYF.

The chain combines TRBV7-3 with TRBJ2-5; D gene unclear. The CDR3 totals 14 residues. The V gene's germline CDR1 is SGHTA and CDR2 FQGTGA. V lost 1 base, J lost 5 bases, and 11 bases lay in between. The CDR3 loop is CASSLREPWETQYF. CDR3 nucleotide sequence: TGTGCCAGCAGCTTAAGGGAACCTTGGGAGACCCAGTACTTC.

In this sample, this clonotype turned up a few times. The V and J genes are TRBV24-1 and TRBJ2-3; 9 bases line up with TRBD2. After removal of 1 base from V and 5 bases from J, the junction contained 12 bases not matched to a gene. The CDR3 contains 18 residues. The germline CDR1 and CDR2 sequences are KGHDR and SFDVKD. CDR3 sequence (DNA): TGTGCCACCAGTGATTTAGGCCTAGCGGGGCCCGGTATAGATACGCAGTATTTT. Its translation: CATSDLGLAGPGIDTQYF.

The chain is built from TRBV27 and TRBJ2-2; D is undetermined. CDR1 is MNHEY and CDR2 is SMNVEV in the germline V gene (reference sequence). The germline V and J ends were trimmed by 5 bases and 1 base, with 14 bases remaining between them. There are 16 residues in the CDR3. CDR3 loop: CASSPLLERNTGELFF. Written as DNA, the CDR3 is TGTGCCAGCAGTCCGCTGCTGGAGCGGAACACCGGGGAGCTGTTTTTT.